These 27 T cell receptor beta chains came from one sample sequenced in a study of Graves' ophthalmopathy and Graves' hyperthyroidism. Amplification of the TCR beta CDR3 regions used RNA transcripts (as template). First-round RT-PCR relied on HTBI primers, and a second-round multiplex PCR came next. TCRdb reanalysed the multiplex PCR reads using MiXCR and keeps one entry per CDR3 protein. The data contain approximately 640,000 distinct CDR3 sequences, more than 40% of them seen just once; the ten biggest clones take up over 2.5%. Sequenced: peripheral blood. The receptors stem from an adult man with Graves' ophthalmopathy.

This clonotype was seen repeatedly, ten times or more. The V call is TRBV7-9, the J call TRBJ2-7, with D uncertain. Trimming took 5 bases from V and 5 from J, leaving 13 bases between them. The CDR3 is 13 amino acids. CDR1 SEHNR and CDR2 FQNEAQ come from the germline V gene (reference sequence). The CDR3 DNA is TGTGCCAGCAGCCCAGAGATCCAGGACGAGCAGTACTTC. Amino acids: CASSPEIQDEQYF.

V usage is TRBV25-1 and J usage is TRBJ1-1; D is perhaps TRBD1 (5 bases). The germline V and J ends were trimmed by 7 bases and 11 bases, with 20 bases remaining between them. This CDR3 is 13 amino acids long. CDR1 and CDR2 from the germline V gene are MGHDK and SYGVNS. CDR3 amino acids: CASTLEAGRGAFF. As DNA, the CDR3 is TGTGCCAGCACCCTGGAGGCGGGGCGCGGGGCTTTCTTT.

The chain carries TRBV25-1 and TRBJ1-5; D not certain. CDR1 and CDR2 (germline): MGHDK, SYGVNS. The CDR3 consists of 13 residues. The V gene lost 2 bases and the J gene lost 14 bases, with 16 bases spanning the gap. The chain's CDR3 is CASSERRESYEHF. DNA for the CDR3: TGTGCCAGCAGTGAACGGCGGGAATCCTACGAGCATTTT. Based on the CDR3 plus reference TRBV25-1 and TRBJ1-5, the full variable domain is EADIYQTPRYLVIGTGKKITLECSQTMGHDKMYWYQQDPGMELHLIHYSYGVNSTEKGDLSSESTVSRIRTEHFPLTLESARPSHTSQYLCASSERRESYEHFGDGTRLSIL.

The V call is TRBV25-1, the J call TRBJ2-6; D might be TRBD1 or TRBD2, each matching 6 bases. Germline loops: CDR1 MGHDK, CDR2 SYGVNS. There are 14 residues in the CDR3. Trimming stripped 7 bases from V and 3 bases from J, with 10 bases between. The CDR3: CASTGGGGANVLTF. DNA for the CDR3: TGTGCCAGCACCGGGGGCGGTGGGGCCAACGTCCTGACTTTC.

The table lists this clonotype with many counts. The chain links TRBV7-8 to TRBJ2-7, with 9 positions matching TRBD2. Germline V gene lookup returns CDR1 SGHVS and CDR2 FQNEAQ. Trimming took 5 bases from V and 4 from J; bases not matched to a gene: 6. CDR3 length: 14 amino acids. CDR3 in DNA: TGTGCCAGCAGCCGCGGGAGGGTTGAGTACGAGCAGTACTTC. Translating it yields CASSRGRVEYEQYF.

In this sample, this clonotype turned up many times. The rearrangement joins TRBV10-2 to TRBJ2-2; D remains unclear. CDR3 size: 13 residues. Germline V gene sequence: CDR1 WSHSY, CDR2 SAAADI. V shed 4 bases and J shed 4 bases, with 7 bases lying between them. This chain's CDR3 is CASSVAITGELFF. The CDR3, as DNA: TGCGCCAGCAGTGTAGCAATCACCGGGGAGCTGTTTTTT.

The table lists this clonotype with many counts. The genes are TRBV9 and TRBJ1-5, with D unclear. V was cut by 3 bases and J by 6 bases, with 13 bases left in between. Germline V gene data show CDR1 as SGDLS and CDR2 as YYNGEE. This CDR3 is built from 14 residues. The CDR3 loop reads CASSDDDGSQPQHF. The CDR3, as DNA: TGTGCCAGCAGCGACGATGATGGTAGTCAGCCCCAGCATTTT.

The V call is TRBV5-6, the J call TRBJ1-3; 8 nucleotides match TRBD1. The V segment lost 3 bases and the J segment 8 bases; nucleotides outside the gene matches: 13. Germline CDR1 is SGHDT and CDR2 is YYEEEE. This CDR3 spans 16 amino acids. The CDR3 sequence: CASSSGQGGYGYTIYF. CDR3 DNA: TGTGCCAGCAGCTCAGGACAGGGCGGCTATGGCTACACCATATATTTT. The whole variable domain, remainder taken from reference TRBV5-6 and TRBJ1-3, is DAGVTQSPTHLIKTRGQQVTLRCSPKSGHDTVSWYQQALGQGPQFIFQYYEEEERQRGNFPDRFSGHQFPNYSSELNVNALLLGDSALYLCASSSGQGGYGYTIYFGEGSWLTVV.

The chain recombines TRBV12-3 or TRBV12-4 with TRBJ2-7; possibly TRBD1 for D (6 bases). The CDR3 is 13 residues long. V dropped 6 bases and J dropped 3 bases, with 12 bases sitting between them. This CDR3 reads CASSPSQGYEQYF. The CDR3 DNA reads TGTGCCAGCAGCCCATCACAGGGCTACGAGCAGTACTTC.

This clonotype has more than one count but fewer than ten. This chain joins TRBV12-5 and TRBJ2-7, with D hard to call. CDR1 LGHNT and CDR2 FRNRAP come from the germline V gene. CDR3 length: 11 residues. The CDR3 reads CASSPTPGQYF. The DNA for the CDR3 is TGTGCCAGCAGTCCCACCCCGGGGCAGTACTTC.

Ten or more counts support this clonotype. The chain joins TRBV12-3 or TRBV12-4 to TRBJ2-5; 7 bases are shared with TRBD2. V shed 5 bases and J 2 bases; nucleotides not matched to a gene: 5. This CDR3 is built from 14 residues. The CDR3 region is CASSVTSRQETQYF. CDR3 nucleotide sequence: TGTGCCAGCAGTGTGACTAGCCGACAAGAGACCCAGTACTTC.

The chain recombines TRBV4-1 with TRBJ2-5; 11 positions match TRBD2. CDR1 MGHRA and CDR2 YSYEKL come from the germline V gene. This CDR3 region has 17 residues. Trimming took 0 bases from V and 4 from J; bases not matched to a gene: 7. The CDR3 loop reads CASSQELAGEYRETQYF. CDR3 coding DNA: TGCGCCAGCAGCCAAGAACTAGCGGGAGAGTATAGAGAGACCCAGTACTTC.

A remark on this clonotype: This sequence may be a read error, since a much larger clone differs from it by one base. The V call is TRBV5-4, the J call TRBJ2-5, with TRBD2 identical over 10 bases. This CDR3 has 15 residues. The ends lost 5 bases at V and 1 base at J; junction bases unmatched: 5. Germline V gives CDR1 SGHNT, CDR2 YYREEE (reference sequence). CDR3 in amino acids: CASRPSGGPQETQYF. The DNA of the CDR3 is TGTGCCAGCAGACCTAGCGGGGGCCCCCAAGAGACCCAGTACTTC.

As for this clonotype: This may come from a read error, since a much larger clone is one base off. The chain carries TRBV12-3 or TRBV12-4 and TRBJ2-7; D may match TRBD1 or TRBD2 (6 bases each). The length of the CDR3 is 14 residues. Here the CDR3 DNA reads TGTGCCAGCGCCTTAGGGGGAGGTCGCTACGGGCAGTACTTC. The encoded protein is CASALGGGRYGQYF.

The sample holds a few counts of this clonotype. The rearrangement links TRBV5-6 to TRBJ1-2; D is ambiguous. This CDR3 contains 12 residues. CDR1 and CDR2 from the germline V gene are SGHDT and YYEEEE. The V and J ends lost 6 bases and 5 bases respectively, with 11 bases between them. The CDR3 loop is CASTEGPYGYTF. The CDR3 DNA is TGTGCCAGCACCGAAGGACCTTATGGCTACACCTTC.

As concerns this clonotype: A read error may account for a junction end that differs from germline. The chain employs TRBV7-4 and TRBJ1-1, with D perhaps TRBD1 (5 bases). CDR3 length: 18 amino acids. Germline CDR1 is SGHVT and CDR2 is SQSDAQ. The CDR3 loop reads CASSQDPSGGSVDTEAFF. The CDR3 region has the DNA TGCGCCAGCAGCCAAGATCCATCCGGGGGGTCTGTGGACACTGAAGCTTTCTTT.

In nucleotides, the CDR3 is TGCGCCAGCAGCCCGGACGGACCTAACCCTTACGAGCAGTACTTC. Its protein product is CASSPDGPNPYEQYF. V is TRBV5-1 and J is TRBJ2-7; D is undetermined. The germline gives CDR1 SGHRS, CDR2 YFSETQ. V lost 4 bases to trimming and J lost 4 bases, with 18 bases between them. CDR3 length: 15 residues. The full variable domain, completed using reference TRBV5-1 and TRBJ2-7, is KAGVTQTPRYLIKTRGQQVTLSCSPISGHRSVSWYQQTPGQGLQFLFEYFSETQRNKGNFPGRFSGRQFSNSRSEMNVSTLELGDSALYLCASSPDGPNPYEQYFGPGTRLTVT.

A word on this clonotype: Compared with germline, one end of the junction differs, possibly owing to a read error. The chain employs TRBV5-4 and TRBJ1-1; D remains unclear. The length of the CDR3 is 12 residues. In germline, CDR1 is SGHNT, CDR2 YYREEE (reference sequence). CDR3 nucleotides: TGTGCCAGCAGCGAAAGCCAGACTGAAGCTTCCTTT. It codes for CASSESQTEASF.

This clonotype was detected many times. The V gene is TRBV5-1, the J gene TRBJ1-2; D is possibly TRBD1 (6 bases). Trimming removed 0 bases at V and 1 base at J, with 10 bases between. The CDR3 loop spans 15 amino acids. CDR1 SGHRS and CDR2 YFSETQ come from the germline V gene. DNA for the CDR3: TGCGCCAGCAGCTTGGCGGGGGACATTAACTATGGCTACACCTTC. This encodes CASSLAGDINYGYTF.

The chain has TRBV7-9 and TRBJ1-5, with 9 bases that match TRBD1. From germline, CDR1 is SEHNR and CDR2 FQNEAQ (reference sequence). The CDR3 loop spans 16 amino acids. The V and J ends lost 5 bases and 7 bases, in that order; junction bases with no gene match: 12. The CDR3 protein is CASSAQGAGGGQPQHF. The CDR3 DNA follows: TGTGCCAGCAGCGCACAGGGGGCAGGGGGAGGCCAGCCCCAGCATTTT.

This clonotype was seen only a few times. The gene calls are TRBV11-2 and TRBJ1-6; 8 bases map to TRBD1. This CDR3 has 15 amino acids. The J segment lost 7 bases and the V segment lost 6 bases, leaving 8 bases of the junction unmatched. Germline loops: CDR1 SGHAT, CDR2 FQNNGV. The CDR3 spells CASRNTDRVNSPLHF. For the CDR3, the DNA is TGTGCCAGCAGAAACACGGACAGGGTCAATTCACCCCTCCACTTT.

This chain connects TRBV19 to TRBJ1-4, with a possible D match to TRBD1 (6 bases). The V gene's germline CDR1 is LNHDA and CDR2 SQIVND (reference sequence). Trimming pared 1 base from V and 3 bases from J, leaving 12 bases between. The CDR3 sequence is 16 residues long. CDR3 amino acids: CASSIVRGGPNEKLFF. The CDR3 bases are TGTGCCAGTAGTATAGTCAGGGGAGGACCTAATGAAAAACTGTTTTTT.

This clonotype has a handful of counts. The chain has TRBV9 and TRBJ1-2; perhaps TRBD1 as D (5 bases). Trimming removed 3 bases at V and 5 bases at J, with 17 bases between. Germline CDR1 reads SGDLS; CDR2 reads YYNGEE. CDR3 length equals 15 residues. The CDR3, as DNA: TGTGCCAGCAGCGCCGCTGGGACGGTCAAATATGGCTACACCTTC. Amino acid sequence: CASSAAGTVKYGYTF.

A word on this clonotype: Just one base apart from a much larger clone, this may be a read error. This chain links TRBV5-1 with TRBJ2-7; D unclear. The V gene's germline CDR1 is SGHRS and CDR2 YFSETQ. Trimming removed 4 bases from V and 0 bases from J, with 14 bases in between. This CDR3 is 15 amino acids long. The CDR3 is CASSPGRFPSYEQYF. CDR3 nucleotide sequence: TGCGCCAGCAGCCCGGGCAGGTTCCCCTCCTACGAGCAGTACTTC.

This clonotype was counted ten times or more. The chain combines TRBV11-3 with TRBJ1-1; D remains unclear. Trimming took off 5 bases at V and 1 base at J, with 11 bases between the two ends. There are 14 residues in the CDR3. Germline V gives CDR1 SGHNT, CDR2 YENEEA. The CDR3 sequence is CASSLTFENTEAFF. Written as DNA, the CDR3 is TGTGCCAGCAGCCTAACTTTCGAGAACACTGAAGCTTTCTTT.

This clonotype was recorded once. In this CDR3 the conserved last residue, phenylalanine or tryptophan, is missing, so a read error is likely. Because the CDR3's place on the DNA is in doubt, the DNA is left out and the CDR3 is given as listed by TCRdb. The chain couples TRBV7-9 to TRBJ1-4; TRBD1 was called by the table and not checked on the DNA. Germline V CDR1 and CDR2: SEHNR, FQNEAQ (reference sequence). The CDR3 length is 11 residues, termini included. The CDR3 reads CASSAGAGRNY.

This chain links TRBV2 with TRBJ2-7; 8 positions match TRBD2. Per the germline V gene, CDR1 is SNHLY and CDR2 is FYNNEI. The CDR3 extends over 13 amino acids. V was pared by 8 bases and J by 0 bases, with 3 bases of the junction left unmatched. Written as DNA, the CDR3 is TGTGCCAGCGTCAGCGGGAGCTCCTACGAGCAGTACTTC. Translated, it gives CASVSGSSYEQYF.